These 32 T cell receptor beta chains came from one sample sequenced in a study of cytomegalovirus exposure and HLA in healthy donors. The PCR employed 60 Vbeta primers together with 13 Jbeta primers. Profiling relied on immunoSEQ multiplex PCR, and the TCRdb table lists in-frame clones only, not all of them. The table shows 150,000 to 200,000 clones, with roughly 80% occurring only once. Sequences were obtained from PBMCs. These receptors were taken from a boy aged 5-17 years in good health and CMV-seronegative.

Turning to this clone: Within the sample, other DNA sequences also encode this same CDR3. The V call is TRBV2, the J call TRBJ1-5, with D maybe TRBD1 (6 bases). This CDR3 spans 14 amino acids. Trimming stripped 3 bases from V and 4 bases from J, with 10 bases between. Per the germline V gene, CDR1 is SNHLY and CDR2 is FYNNEI. As DNA, the CDR3 is TGTGCCAGCAGTGAGGGGCAGGGGAATCAGCCCCAGCATTTT. This encodes CASSEGQGNQPQHF.

This chain connects TRBV10-3 to TRBJ1-2; TRBD1 matches 12 bases. The CDR3 runs 18 residues. Germline CDR1 reads ENHRY; CDR2 reads SYGVKD. Losses at the gene ends were 5 bases for V and 1 base for J; bases not matched to a gene: 11. As DNA, the CDR3 is TGTGCCATCAGTACCGGGACAGGGGGCTCCAGGCATAACTATGGCTACACCTTC. It specifies CAISTGTGGSRHNYGYTF.

The rearrangement links TRBV5-1 to TRBJ2-2; possible D gene TRBD1, 5 bases. Germline loops: CDR1 SGHRS, CDR2 YFSETQ. V shed 0 bases and J shed 3 bases, with 15 bases lying between them. The CDR3 totals 17 residues. The CDR3, as DNA: TGCGCCAGCAGCTTGGGCAGGGTTACGGTGGACACCGGGGAGCTGTTTTTT. It encodes CASSLGRVTVDTGELFF.

V is TRBV7-2 and J is TRBJ1-2, with TRBD1 as a possible D gene (6 bases). The CDR3 runs 14 residues. Per germline, CDR1 SGHTA and CDR2 FQGNSA. Trimming took off 5 bases at V and 0 bases at J, with 10 bases between the two ends. The CDR3 coding sequence is TGTGCCAGCAGCCACAGGGTAGCTAACTATGGCTACACCTTC. Protein product: CASSHRVANYGYTF.

This chain links TRBV28 with TRBJ1-1; tentatively, D is TRBD1 (5 bases). The CDR3 is 15 residues long. Germline V gene sequence: CDR1 MDHEN, CDR2 SYDVKM. Trimming pared 4 bases from V and 1 base from J, leaving 13 bases between. The chain's CDR3 is CASSSRQTGNTEAFF. The CDR3 DNA is TGTGCCAGCAGTTCGCGACAGACGGGGAACACTGAAGCTTTCTTT.

V gene TRBV15 combines with J gene TRBJ2-7, with TRBD2 as a possible D gene (6 bases). This CDR3 contains 14 residues. Germline CDR1 is LNHNV and CDR2 is YYDKDF (reference sequence). V was pared by 0 bases and J by 7 bases, with 13 bases between. CDR3 protein: CATSRDFSGGEQYF. CDR3 nucleotides: TGTGCCACCAGCAGAGATTTTTCCGGGGGTGAGCAGTACTTC.

The CDR3: CAWSPLTLSQAFF. The CDR3 region has the DNA TGTGCCTGGAGCCCCCTTACACTATCGCAGGCTTTCTTT. V gene TRBV30 combines with J gene TRBJ1-1, with D uncertain. CDR3 length equals 13 residues. The V and J ends lost 3 bases and 11 bases respectively, with 19 bases between them. Per germline, CDR1 GTSNPN and CDR2 SVGIG (reference sequence).

This sequence joins TRBV5-4 and TRBJ2-5; a possible D gene is TRBD1 (5 bases). CDR1 SGHNT and CDR2 YYREEE come from the germline V gene (reference sequence). The length of the CDR3 is 15 residues. V gave up 3 bases and J gave up 2 bases, with 14 bases separating them. For the CDR3, the DNA is TGTGCCAGCAGCTCCCTGAGAAAGGGGCAAGAGACCCAGTACTTC. It specifies CASSSLRKGQETQYF. Drawing the rest from reference TRBV5-4 and TRBJ2-5, the complete variable domain is ETGVTQSPTHLIKTRGQQVTLRCSSQSGHNTVSWYQQALGQGPQFIFQYYREEENGRGNFPPRFSGLQFPNYSSELNVNALELDDSALYLCASSSLRKGQETQYFGPGTRLLVL.

This clone was seen a few times. The chain uses TRBV30 and TRBJ1-1; 10 bases fit TRBD1. J lost 4 bases, V lost 5 bases, and 4 bases had no gene match. The CDR3 runs to 13 residues. Germline-derived CDR1 and CDR2 are GTSNPN and SVGIG (reference sequence). This CDR3 is CAWDRGPITEAFF. For the CDR3, the DNA is TGTGCCTGGGACAGGGGGCCGATCACTGAAGCTTTCTTT.

The chain links TRBV19 to TRBJ1-5, with TRBD1 as a possible D gene (5 bases). The CDR3 loop spans 13 amino acids. Germline V lookup: CDR1 LNHDA, CDR2 SQIVND (reference sequence). V lost 2 bases to trimming and J lost 7 bases, with 9 bases between them. Here the CDR3 DNA reads TGTGCCAGTAGTATATCAGGGTCCCAGCCCCAGCATTTT. Its translation: CASSISGSQPQHF. Complete variable domain (other parts from reference TRBV19 and TRBJ1-5): DGGITQSPKYLFRKEGQNVTLSCEQNLNHDAMYWYRQDPGQGLRLIYYSQIVNDFQKGDIAEGYSVSREKKESFPLTVTSAQKNPTAFYLCASSISGSQPQHFGDGTRLSIL.

This clone came up a few times. V usage is TRBV6-1 and J usage is TRBJ1-1; D unclear. CDR3 size: 14 residues. CDR1 is MNHNS and CDR2 is SASEGT in the germline V gene. The germline V and J ends were trimmed by 2 bases and 3 bases, with 10 bases remaining between them. For the CDR3, the DNA is TGTGCCAGCAGTGAAATTCACACCTACACTGAAGCTTTCTTT. Its translation: CASSEIHTYTEAFF.

In this sample, this clone turned up a few times. This chain connects TRBV27 to TRBJ2-7, with a weak D call TRBD1 (5 bases). V lost 6 bases to trimming and J lost 2 bases, with 20 bases between them. Germline V gene lookup returns CDR1 MNHEY and CDR2 SMNVEV (reference sequence). The CDR3 totals 16 residues. The CDR3 nucleotides read TGTGCCAGCAGGCCAAGGACCTTAGAAGGGGCCTACGAGCAGTACTTC. It is translated as CASRPRTLEGAYEQYF.

V and J are TRBV5-1 and TRBJ1-1; the match to TRBD1 covers 10 bases. The ends lost 4 bases at V and 5 bases at J; junction bases unmatched: 5. CDR1 SGHRS and CDR2 YFSETQ come from the germline V gene. CDR3 length equals 14 residues. CDR3 sequence (DNA): TGCGCCAGCAGCGGGGACAGGGGAGGGACTGAAGCTTTCTTT. Amino acids: CASSGDRGGTEAFF. Using reference TRBV5-1 and TRBJ1-1 for the parts outside the CDR3, the full variable domain is KAGVTQTPRYLIKTRGQQVTLSCSPISGHRSVSWYQQTPGQGLQFLFEYFSETQRNKGNFPGRFSGRQFSNSRSEMNVSTLELGDSALYLCASSGDRGGTEAFFGQGTRLTVV.

V gene TRBV7-9 combines with J gene TRBJ2-2, with TRBD2 matching 9 bases. The junction had 10 bases not matched to a gene; V was cut back by 10 bases and J by 7 bases. The CDR3 length is 14 residues. Germline lookup yields CDR1 SEHNR and CDR2 FQNEAQ (reference sequence). The CDR3 DNA reads TGTGCCAACCCGGGCGGGGGGGCCGTCGGGGAGCTGTTTTTT. Residues: CANPGGGAVGELFF.

This CDR3 reads CASSPLARPAYEQYF. CDR3 DNA sequence: TGTGCCAGCAGCCCACTAGCGCGACCGGCCTACGAGCAGTACTTC. The chain employs TRBV28 and TRBJ2-7; 7 bases map to TRBD2. Germline V gene data show CDR1 as MDHEN and CDR2 as SYDVKM. This CDR3 contains 15 residues. J gave up 2 bases and V 6 bases, and 10 bases lay outside the gene matches.

The chain carries TRBV9 and TRBJ1-2; D might be TRBD1 (6 bases). Germline V CDR1 and CDR2: SGDLS, YYNGEE. With 0 bases removed from V and 3 bases from J, the gap between germline ends came to 18 bases. This CDR3 has 17 amino acids. In nucleotides, the CDR3 is TGTGCCAGCAGCGTAGCAGGGAACAGGGTCGGGCACTATGGCTACACCTTC. This gives the protein CASSVAGNRVGHYGYTF.

The V gene is TRBV6-5, the J gene TRBJ1-1; D is possibly TRBD1 (6 bases). V was cut by 1 base and J by 2 bases, with 11 bases left in between. The CDR3 covers 15 residues. CDR1 and CDR2 (germline): MNHEY, SVGAGI. The CDR3 sequence is CASSYLGALNTEAFF. CDR3 nucleotide sequence: TGTGCCAGCAGTTACTTGGGGGCTCTCAACACTGAAGCTTTCTTT.

Notes on this clone: This sample also contains other DNA sequences that code for the same CDR3. J is TRBJ1-2 and V is TRBV28, with D uncertain. V was clipped by 3 bases and J by 2 bases, with 7 bases between them. The CDR3 is made up of 13 amino acids. In germline, CDR1 is MDHEN, CDR2 SYDVKM. For the CDR3, the DNA is TGTGCCAGCAGTTTGACGGGAAACTATGGCTACACCTTC. Amino acids: CASSLTGNYGYTF.

The V call is TRBV5-5, the J call TRBJ1-5; D gene uncertain. The CDR3 extends over 14 amino acids. The germline CDR1 and CDR2 sequences are SGHKS and YYEKEE (reference sequence). Trimming removed 3 bases at V and 4 bases at J, with 11 bases between. The CDR3 loop is CASSSRMVNQPQHF. The CDR3 DNA sequence: TGTGCCAGCAGCTCGAGGATGGTTAATCAGCCCCAGCATTTT. The full variable domain, its missing parts supplied by reference TRBV5-5 and TRBJ1-5, is DAGVTQSPTHLIKTRGQQVTLRCSPISGHKSVSWYQQVLGQGPQFIFQYYEKEERGRGNFPDRFSARQFPNYSSELNVNALLLGDSALYLCASSSRMVNQPQHFGDGTRLSIL.

This clone was seen once. CDR3 DNA: TGTGCCAGCAGCGTCCCAGGGGGGCGAGGCTACACCTTC. Its translation: CASSVPGGRGYTF. The V call is TRBV7-8, the J call TRBJ1-2; 7 bases agree with TRBD1. Germline CDR1 is SGHVS and CDR2 is FQNEAQ. The V segment lost 5 bases and the J segment 8 bases; nucleotides outside the gene matches: 8. The CDR3 is 13 residues long.

The J gene is TRBJ2-1, the V gene TRBV29-1, with a tentative D call TRBD2 (7 bases). Trimming shortened V by 4 bases and J by 1 base, and 14 bases separated the two germline ends. CDR3 size: 15 residues. Germline CDR1 and CDR2: SQVTM and ANQGSEA. CDR3 nucleotide sequence: TGCAGCGTTGCACCGAGGGGGGGATCCTACAATGAGCAGTTCTTC. Amino acid sequence: CSVAPRGGSYNEQFF.

V and J are TRBV4-2 and TRBJ2-1, with 10 bases aligning to TRBD2. Trimming took 1 base from V and 5 from J; bases not matched to a gene: 5. The CDR3 runs to 16 residues. In germline, CDR1 is LGHNA, CDR2 YNFKEQ. CDR3 loop: CASSQVGLAEDNEQFF. The CDR3 nucleotides are TGTGCCAGCAGCCAAGTTGGACTAGCGGAAGACAATGAGCAGTTCTTC.

The chain combines TRBV6-5 with TRBJ1-2; D is ambiguous. The CDR3 spans 14 residues. The germline V and J ends were trimmed by 6 bases and 8 bases, with 19 bases remaining between them. Looked up from germline, CDR1 is MNHEY and CDR2 is SVGAGI. CDR3 nucleotide sequence: TGTGCCAGCAGCTTGGCGGGGAGCGGCTTCGGCTACACCTTC. Translating gives CASSLAGSGFGYTF.

The chain recombines TRBV28 with TRBJ2-7, with a tentative D call TRBD2 (6 bases). V lost 3 bases and J lost 0, with 12 bases in between. The CDR3 totals 15 residues. Germline loops: CDR1 MDHEN, CDR2 SYDVKM. The CDR3 DNA reads TGTGCCAGCAGTTTCCCCCGGGACTCCTCCTACGAGCAGTACTTC. This gives the protein CASSFPRDSSYEQYF.

This rearrangement joins TRBV5-6 to TRBJ1-1; 7 bases are a match to TRBD1. Germline CDR1 and CDR2: SGHDT and YYEEEE. This CDR3 spans 14 amino acids. V shed 3 bases, J shed 10 bases, and the junction held 12 bases outside the gene matches. CDR3 loop: CASSSDYQGGVAFF. As DNA, the CDR3 is TGTGCCAGCAGCTCGGATTATCAGGGGGGAGTAGCTTTCTTT.

The chain employs TRBV7-9 and TRBJ1-4; 7 bases line up with TRBD1. Germline assignment: CDR1 SEHNR and CDR2 FQNEAQ (reference sequence). The CDR3 extends over 16 amino acids. The junction had 8 bases not matched to a gene; V was cut back by 2 bases and J by 5 bases. The CDR3, as DNA: TGTGCCAGCAGCTTATTCGGTGGGACAGTGAATGAAAAACTGTTTTTT. Translation gives CASSLFGGTVNEKLFF.

This clone has only a few counts. The gene calls are TRBV11-2 and TRBJ1-1, with 8 bases that match TRBD1. V lost 3 bases to trimming and J lost 1 base; unmatched junction nucleotides: 1. This CDR3 region has 14 residues. Germline V gives CDR1 SGHAT, CDR2 FQNNGV. In nucleotides, the CDR3 is TGTGCCAGCAGCTTCAGGGGGCGGAACACTGAAGCTTTCTTT. It translates to CASSFRGRNTEAFF. The entire variable domain, with the rest obtained from reference TRBV11-2 and TRBJ1-1, is as follows: EAGVAQSPRYKIIEKRQSVAFWCNPISGHATLYWYQQILGQGPKLLIQFQNNGVVDDSQLPKDRFSAERLKGVDSTLKIQPAKLEDSAVYLCASSFRGRNTEAFFGQGTRLTVV.

The V gene is TRBV5-6, the J gene TRBJ2-7, with 7 bases that match TRBD1. V dropped 2 bases and J dropped 7; count of bases not matched to a gene: 3. This CDR3 is built from 12 residues. Germline loops: CDR1 SGHDT, CDR2 YYEEEE. The CDR3 DNA sequence: TGTGCCAGCAGCTTAGGGACAGTTGAGCAGTACTTC. It encodes CASSLGTVEQYF.

This chain links TRBV5-1 with TRBJ1-1, with D unclear. The CDR3 spans 14 residues. CDR1 SGHRS and CDR2 YFSETQ come from the germline V gene. Between the trimmed V and J ends, which lost 2 bases and 0 bases, there was a span of 8 bases. In nucleotides, the CDR3 is TGCGCCAGCAGCTTCCTTGAGGTGAACACTGAAGCTTTCTTT. This encodes CASSFLEVNTEAFF.

V is TRBV9 and J is TRBJ2-5; 9 bases are a match to TRBD2. V was clipped by 0 bases and J by 5 bases; unmatched bases: 5. Germline V CDR1 and CDR2: SGDLS, YYNGEE. The CDR3 contains 15 residues. The CDR3 DNA reads as TGTGCCAGCAGCGTAGGGGCGGGGGGGTGGGAGACCCAGTACTTC. This gives the protein CASSVGAGGWETQYF.

The J gene is TRBJ2-2, the V gene TRBV28; weak D call: TRBD2 (6 bases). The V end lost 6 bases, the J end lost 6 bases, and 14 bases lay between the germline ends. Per the germline V gene, CDR1 is MDHEN and CDR2 is SYDVKM. CDR3 length: 14 amino acids. The CDR3 DNA sequence: TGTGCCAGCAGGGGCGGGATCATATCCGGGGAGCTGTTTTTT. It encodes CASRGGIISGELFF. The whole variable domain, filled in from reference TRBV28 and TRBJ2-2, reads DVKVTQSSRYLVKRTGEKVFLECVQDMDHENMFWYRQDPGLGLRLIYFSYDVKMKEKGDIPEGYSVSREKKERFSLILESASTNQTSMYLCASRGGIISGELFFGEGSRLTVL.

This chain connects TRBV5-1 to TRBJ1-4; D not certain. The CDR3 totals 15 residues. Per the germline V gene, CDR1 is SGHRS and CDR2 is YFSETQ. Trimming stripped 0 bases from V and 3 bases from J, with 9 bases between. The chain's CDR3 is CASSLVADPNEKLFF. In nucleotides, the CDR3 is TGCGCCAGCAGCTTGGTTGCAGATCCTAATGAAAAACTGTTTTTT.